This T cell receptor beta chain originates from a study of blood T cells in healthy people across ages. General observations from the study: Greater diversity and more naive CD4+ cells were seen in long-lived donors than in aged donors.

This CDR3 comprises 18 residues. V lost 6 bases to trimming and J lost 0 bases, with 24 bases between them. Sample-barcoded 5' priming and a J-beta primer mix drove a second PCR of about 6 to 12 cycles. Using its own MiXCR run on the 5' RACE reads, TCRdb lists one record per CDR3 protein. The table shows fewer than 1,000,000 distinct CDR3 sequences, with more than 40% occurring only once. To note about this clonotype: Antigen unknown.

Sample: blood. This clonotype was obtained from a man aged 60 to 69 in good health. This rearrangement joins TRBV12-3 or TRBV12-4 to TRBJ2-7, with TRBD2 as a possible D gene (6 bases). The CDR3, as DNA: TGTGCCAGCAGCCCCCTGCCCTTCGCGGGGCGCCGCTCCTACGAGCAGTACTTC. Amino acids: CASSPLPFAGRRSYEQYF.